This T cell receptor beta chain comes out of a study of blood T cell repertoires in COVID-19. At the level of the study: Two negative PCRs, clearance, or symptom resolution had been documented for recovered Cohort 3 donors. PBMCs, B-cell-depleted T cells, or T cells were the source of the cDNA or gDNA that made up the material.

J was trimmed by 6 bases and V by 5 bases; bases with no gene match: 18. The CDR3 is 18 amino acids. Per germline, CDR1 SGHNT and CDR2 YYREEE (reference sequence). This clone has just one count. Allocation to cohorts depended on clinical history reported by the participants. The authors' processing: Estimation of nucleated cell counts was performed using reference gene primer amplification. Sequenced by immunoSEQ multiplex PCR; TCRdb stores in-frame clones only, minus some. V, J and clone size are taken as reported in that table, and D and trimming were inferred from the DNA itself. The repertoire holds 200,000 to 250,000 clones, with 70% to 90% as singletons.

The specimen was PBMCs or T cells enriched from blood (not recorded which). This clonotype was obtained from a woman aged 45-60 years in a cohort exposed to, infected with or recovered from COVID-19 (not recorded which). The chain is built from TRBV5-4 and TRBJ2-4; the match to TRBD2 covers 9 bases. The CDR3 region is CASSLGGEAGGSPNIQYF. CDR3 coding DNA: TGTGCCAGCAGTCTTGGTGGGGAAGCGGGGGGTTCCCCAAACATTCAGTACTTC.